This TCR beta chain was recorded in a study of blood T cell repertoires in COVID-19. As for the study in general: Sources were T cells, B-cell-depleted T cells, or PBMCs; the material itself was cDNA or gDNA.

The method was immunoSEQ multiplex PCR; TCRdb's version includes in-frame clones alone and lacks a portion of them. The repertoire holds 270,000 or so clones, with approximately 91% as singletons. V lost 2 bases and J lost 5, with 20 bases in between. In germline, CDR1 is MNHNS, CDR2 SASEGT. The CDR3 sequence is 17 residues long. The TCR comes from a woman in her forties who had recovered from COVID-19. The rearrangement links TRBV6-1 to TRBJ2-3, with a tentative D call TRBD2 (5 bases). Sequencing used peripheral blood. The CDR3 region has the DNA TGTGCCAGCAGTGAACAGATAGCGAGTGGAGGTGGAGATACGCAGTATTTT. Translating gives CASSEQIASGGGDTQYF.